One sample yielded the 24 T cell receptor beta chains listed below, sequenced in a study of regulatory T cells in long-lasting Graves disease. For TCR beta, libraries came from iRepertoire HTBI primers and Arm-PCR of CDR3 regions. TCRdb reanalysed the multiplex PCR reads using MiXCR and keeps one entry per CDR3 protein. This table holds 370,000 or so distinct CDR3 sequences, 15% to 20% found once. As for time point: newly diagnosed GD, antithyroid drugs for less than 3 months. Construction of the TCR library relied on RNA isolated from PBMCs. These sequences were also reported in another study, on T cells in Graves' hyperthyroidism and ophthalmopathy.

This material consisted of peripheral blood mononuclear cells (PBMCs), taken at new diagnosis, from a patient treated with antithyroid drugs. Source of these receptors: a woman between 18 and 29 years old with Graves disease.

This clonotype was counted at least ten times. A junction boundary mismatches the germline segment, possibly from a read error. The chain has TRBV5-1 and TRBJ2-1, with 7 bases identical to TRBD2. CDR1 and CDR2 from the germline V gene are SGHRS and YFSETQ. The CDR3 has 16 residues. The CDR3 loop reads CASSLGGVRSYNEQFF. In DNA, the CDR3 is TGTGCCAGCAGCTTGGGGGGGGTTCGGTCCTACAATGAGCAGTTCTTC.

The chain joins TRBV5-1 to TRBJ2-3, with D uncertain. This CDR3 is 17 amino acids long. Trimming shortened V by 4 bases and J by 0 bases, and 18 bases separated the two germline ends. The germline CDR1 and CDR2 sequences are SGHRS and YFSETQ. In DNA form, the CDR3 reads TGCGCCAGCAGCGCCTTTGGGTTGAGTACTAGCACAGATACGCAGTATTTT. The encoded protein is CASSAFGLSTSTDTQYF.

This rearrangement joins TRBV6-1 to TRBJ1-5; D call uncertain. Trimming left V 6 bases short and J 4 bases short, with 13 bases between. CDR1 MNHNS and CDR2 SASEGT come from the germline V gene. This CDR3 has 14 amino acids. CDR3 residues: CASSADGLNQPQHF. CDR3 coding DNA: TGTGCCAGCAGCGCAGATGGGCTGAATCAGCCCCAGCATTTT.

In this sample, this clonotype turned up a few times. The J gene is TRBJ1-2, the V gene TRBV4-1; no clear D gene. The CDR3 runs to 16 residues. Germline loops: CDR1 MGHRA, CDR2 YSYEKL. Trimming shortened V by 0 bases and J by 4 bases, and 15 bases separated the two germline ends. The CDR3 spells CASSQEGFSTGYGYTF. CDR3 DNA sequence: TGCGCCAGCAGCCAAGAAGGGTTTTCGACGGGCTATGGCTACACCTTC.

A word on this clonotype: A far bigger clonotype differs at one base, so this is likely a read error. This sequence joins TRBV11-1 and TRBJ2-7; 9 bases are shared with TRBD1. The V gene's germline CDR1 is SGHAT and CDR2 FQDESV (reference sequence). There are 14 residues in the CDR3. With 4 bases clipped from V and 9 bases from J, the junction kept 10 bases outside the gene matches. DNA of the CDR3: TGTGCCAGCAGCTCGATACAGGGGGCCCAGGGGCAGTACTTC. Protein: CASSSIQGAQGQYF.

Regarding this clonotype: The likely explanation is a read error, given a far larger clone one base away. CDR3 nucleotide sequence: TGTGCCAGCAGGTCCGGGACAGGGATTCCGGAGACCCAGTACTTC. Translation: CASRSGTGIPETQYF. V gene TRBV6-2 or TRBV6-3 combines with J gene TRBJ2-5, with 9 bases aligning to TRBD1. The V gene's germline CDR1 is MNHEY and CDR2 SVGEGT. V gave up 6 bases and J gave up 5 bases; unmatched junction bases: 10. The CDR3 covers 15 residues.

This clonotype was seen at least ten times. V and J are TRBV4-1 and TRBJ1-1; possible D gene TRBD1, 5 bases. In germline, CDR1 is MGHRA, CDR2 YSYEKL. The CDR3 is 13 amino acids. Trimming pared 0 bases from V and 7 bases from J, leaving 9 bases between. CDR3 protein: CASSQESRDEAFF. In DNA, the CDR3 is TGCGCCAGCAGCCAAGAATCCAGGGATGAAGCTTTCTTT.

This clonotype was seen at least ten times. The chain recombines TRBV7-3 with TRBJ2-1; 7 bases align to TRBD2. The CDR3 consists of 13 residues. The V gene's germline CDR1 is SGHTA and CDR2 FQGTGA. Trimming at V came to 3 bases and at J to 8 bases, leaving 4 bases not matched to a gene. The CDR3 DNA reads TGTGCCAGCAGCTTCGCTGGGGGGGATGAGCAGTTCTTC. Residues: CASSFAGGDEQFF.

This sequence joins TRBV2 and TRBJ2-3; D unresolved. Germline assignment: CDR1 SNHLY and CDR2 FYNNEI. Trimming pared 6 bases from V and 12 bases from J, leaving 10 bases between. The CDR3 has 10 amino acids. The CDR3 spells CASSGRLQYF. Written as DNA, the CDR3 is TGTGCCAGCAGCGGCCGACTTCAGTATTTT.

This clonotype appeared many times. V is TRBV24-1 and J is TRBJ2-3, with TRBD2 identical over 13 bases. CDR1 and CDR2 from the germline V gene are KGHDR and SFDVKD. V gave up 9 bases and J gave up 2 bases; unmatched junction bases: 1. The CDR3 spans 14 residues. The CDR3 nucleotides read TGTGCCACCGGGACTAGCGGGAACACAGATACGCAGTATTTT. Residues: CATGTSGNTDTQYF.

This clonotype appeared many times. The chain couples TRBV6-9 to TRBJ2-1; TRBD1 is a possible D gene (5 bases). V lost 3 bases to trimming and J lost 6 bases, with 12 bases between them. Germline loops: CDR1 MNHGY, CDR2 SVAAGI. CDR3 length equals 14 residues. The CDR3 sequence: CASSYLGARNEQFF. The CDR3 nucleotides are TGTGCCAGCAGTTACCTTGGGGCACGCAATGAGCAGTTCTTC.

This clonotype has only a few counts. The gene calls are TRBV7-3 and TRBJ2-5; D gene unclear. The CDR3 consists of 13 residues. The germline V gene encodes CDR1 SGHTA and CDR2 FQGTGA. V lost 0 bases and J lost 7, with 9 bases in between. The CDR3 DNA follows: TGTGCCAGCAGCTTAACTATAGAGCGGACCCAGTACTTC. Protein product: CASSLTIERTQYF. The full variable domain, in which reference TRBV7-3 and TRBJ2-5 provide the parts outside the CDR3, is GAGVSQTPSNKVTEKGKYVELRCDPISGHTALYWYRQSLGQGPEFLIYFQGTGAADDSGLPNDRFFAVRPEGSVSTLKIQRTERGDSAVYLCASSLTIERTQYFGPGTRLLVL.

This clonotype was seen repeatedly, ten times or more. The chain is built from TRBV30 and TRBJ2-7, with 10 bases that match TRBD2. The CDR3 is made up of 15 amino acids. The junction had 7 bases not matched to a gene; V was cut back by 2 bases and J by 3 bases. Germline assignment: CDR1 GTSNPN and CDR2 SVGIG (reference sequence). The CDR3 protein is CAWSRGLAGDYEQYF. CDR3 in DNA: TGTGCCTGGAGTCGTGGGCTAGCGGGGGACTACGAGCAGTACTTC.

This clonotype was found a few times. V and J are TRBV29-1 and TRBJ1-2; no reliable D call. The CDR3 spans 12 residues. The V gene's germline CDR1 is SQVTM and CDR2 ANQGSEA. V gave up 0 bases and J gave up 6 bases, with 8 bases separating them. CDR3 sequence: CSVEDEGNGYTF. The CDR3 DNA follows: TGCAGCGTTGAAGATGAGGGAAATGGCTACACCTTC.

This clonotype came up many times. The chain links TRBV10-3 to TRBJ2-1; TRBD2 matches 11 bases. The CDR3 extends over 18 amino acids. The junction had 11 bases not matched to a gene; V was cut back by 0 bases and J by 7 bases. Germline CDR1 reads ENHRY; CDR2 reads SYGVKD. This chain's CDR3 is CAISESGSLAGDINEQFF. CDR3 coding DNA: TGTGCCATCAGTGAGTCGGGATCACTAGCGGGAGATATTAATGAGCAGTTCTTC.

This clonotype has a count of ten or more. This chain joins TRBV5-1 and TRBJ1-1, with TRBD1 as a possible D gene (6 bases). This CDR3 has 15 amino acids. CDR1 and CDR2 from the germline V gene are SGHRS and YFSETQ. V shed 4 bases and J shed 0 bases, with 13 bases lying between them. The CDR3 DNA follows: TGCGCCAGCAGCACCGGACAGAACCTGAACACTGAAGCTTTCTTT. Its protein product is CASSTGQNLNTEAFF.

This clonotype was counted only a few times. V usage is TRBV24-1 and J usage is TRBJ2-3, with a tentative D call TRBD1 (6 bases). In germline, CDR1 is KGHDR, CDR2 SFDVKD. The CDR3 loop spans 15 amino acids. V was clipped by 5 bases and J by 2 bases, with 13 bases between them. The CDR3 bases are TGTGCCACCAGTGTCCCGACAGGACTCACAGATACGCAGTATTTT. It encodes CATSVPTGLTDTQYF.

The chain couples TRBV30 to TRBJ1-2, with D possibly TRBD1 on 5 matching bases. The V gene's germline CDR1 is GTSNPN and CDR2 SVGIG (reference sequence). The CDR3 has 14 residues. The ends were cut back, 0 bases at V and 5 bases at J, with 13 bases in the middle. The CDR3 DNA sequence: TGTGCCTGGAGTGTCCCGGGGCTGATTTATGGCTACACCTTC. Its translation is CAWSVPGLIYGYTF. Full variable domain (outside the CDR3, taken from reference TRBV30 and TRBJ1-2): SQTIHQWPATLVQPVGSPLSLECTVEGTSNPNLYWYRQAAGRGLQLLFYSVGIGQISSEVPQNLSASRPQDRQFILSSKKLLLSDSGFYLCAWSVPGLIYGYTFGSGTRLTVV.

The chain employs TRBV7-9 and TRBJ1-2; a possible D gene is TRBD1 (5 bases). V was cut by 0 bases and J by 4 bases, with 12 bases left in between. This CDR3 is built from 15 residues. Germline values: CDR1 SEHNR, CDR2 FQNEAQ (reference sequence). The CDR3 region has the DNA TGTGCCAGCAGCTTAGCCCCGGGAGGGACCTATGGCTACACCTTC. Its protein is CASSLAPGGTYGYTF.

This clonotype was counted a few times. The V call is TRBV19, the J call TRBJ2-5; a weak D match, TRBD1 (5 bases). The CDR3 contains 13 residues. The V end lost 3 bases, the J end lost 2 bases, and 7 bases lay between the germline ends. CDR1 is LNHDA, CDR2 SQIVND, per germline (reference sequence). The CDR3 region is CASSIRQQETQYF. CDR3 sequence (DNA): TGTGCCAGTAGTATTCGACAGCAAGAGACCCAGTACTTC. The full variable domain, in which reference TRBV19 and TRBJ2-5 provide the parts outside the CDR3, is DGGITQSPKYLFRKEGQNVTLSCEQNLNHDAMYWYRQDPGQGLRLIYYSQIVNDFQKGDIAEGYSVSREKKESFPLTVTSAQKNPTAFYLCASSIRQQETQYFGPGTRLLVL.

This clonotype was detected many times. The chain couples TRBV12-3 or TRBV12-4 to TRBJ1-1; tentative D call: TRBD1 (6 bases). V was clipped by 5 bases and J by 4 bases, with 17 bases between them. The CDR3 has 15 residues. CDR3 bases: TGTGCCAGCAGTCCAGAGGGGGGGCAGAGCACTGAAGCTTTCTTT. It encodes CASSPEGGQSTEAFF.

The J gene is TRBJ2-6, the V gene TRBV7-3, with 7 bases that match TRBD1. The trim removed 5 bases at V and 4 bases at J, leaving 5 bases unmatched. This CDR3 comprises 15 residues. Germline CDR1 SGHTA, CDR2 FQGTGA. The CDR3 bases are TGTGCCAGCAGCATAGACAGGGAAGGGGCCAACGTCCTGACTTTC. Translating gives CASSIDREGANVLTF.

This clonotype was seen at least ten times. The chain's CDR3 is CASRETIYSNQPQHF. Here the CDR3 DNA reads TGTGCCAGCAGGGAGACAATCTATAGCAATCAGCCCCAGCATTTT. The chain has TRBV6-1 and TRBJ1-5, with D uncertain. V gave up 6 bases and J gave up 0 bases, with 12 bases separating them. The CDR3 covers 15 residues. Germline V gene lookup returns CDR1 MNHNS and CDR2 SASEGT.

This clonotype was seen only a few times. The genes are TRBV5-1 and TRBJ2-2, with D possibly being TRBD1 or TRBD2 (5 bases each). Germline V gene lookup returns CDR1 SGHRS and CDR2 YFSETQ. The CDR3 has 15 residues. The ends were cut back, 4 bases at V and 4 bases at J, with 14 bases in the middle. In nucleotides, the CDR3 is TGCGCCAGCAGCCCCCCCGGGACCATCACCGGGGAGCTGTTTTTT. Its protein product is CASSPPGTITGELFF.